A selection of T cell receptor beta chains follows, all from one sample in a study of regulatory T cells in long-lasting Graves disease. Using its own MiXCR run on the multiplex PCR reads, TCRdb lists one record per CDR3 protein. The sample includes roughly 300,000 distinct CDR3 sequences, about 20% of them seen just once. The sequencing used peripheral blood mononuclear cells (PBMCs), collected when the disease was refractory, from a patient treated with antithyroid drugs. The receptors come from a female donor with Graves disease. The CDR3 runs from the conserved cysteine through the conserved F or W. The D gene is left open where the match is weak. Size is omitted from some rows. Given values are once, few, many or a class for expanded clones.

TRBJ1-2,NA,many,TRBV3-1,CASSQESSGPSYGYTF,TGTGCCAGCAGCCAAGAATCGTCAGGTCCTTCCTATGGCTACACCTTC
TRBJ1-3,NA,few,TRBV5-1,CASSLAGQRSGNTIYF,TGCGCCAGCAGCTTGGCAGGACAACGTTCTGGAAACACCATATATTTT
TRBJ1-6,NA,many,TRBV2,CASSGTGWNSPLHF,TGTGCCAGCAGTGGAACAGGTTGGAATTCACCCCTCCACTTT
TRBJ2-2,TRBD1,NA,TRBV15,CATNLGTGISGELFF,TGTGCCACTAACCTGGGGACAGGGATATCCGGGGAGCTGTTTTTT
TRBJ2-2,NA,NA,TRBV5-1,CASTELGHGAGELFF,TGCGCCAGCACCGAACTTGGACATGGCGCCGGGGAGCTGTTTTTT
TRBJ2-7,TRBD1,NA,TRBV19,CASKGEGAVEQYF,TGTGCCAGTAAAGGAGAGGGGGCGGTTGAGCAGTACTTC
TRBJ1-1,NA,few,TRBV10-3,CAISERKSSTEAFF,TGTGCCATCAGTGAGAGGAAATCGAGCACTGAAGCTTTCTTT
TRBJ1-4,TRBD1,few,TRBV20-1,CSAREQGLGEKLFF,TGCAGTGCTAGAGAACAGGGGCTAGGGGAAAAACTGTTTTTT
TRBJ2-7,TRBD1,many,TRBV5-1,CASSQYRGQPYEQYF,TGCGCCAGCAGCCAATACAGGGGACAACCTTACGAGCAGTACTTC
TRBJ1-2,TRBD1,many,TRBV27,CASKDRGYGYTF,TGTGCCAGCAAGGACAGGGGATATGGCTACACCTTC
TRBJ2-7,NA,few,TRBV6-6,CASSYSTGAEQYF,TGTGCCAGCAGTTACTCGACGGGTGCCGAGCAGTACTTC
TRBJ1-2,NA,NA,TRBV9,CASSVVPGSYGYTF,TGTGCCAGCAGCGTAGTTCCGGGTTCCTATGGCTACACCTTC
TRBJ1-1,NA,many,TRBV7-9,CASSLDSGNTEAFF,TGTGCCAGCAGCTTAGACAGTGGGAACACTGAAGCTTTCTTT
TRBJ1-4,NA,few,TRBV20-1,CSAPNAQESYEKLFF,TGCAGTGCTCCGAACGCACAGGAAAGTTATGAAAAACTGTTTTTT
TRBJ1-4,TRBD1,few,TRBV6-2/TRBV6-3,CATRRDSVFGIVNEKLFF,TGTGCCACCCGCCGGGACAGCGTTTTTGGGATTGTGAATGAAAAACTGTTTTTT
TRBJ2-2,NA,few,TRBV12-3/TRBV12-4,CASSFSWGGELFF,TGTGCCAGCAGTTTTTCCTGGGGCGGGGAGCTGTTTTTT
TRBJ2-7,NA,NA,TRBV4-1,CASSQELRPRGSYEQYF,TGCGCCAGCAGCCAAGAGCTCCGGCCTAGGGGATCCTACGAGCAGTACTTC
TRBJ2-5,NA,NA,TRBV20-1,CSARDWGGALETQYF,TGCAGTGCTAGAGATTGGGGCGGGGCGTTAGAGACCCAGTACTTC
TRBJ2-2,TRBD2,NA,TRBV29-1,CSVLLAGTYTGELFF,TGCAGCGTTTTACTAGCGGGGACTTACACCGGGGAGCTGTTTTTT
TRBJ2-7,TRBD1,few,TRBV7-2,CASSSPRDSGSYEQYF,TGTGCCAGCAGCTCACCCCGGGACAGCGGCTCCTACGAGCAGTACTTC
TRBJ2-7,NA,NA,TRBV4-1,CASSRILDRSYEQYF,TGCGCCAGCAGCCGTATTCTAGACAGATCCTACGAGCAGTACTTC
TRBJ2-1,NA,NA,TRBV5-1,CASSSGQPKVHNEQFF,TGCGCCAGCAGCTCCGGACAGCCTAAGGTACACAATGAGCAGTTCTTC
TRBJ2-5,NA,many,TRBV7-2,CASSLEGGRQETQYF,TGTGCCAGCAGCTTAGAGGGGGGACGACAAGAGACCCAGTACTTC
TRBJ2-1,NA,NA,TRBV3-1,CASSQDRVLQFF,TGTGCCAGCAGCCAAGATAGGGTTCTGCAGTTCTTC
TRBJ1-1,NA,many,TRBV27,CASSFRDTKAFF,TGTGCCAGCAGTTTTCGGGACACCAAAGCTTTCTTT
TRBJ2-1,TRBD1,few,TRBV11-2,CASSWDREHEQFF,TGTGCCAGCAGCTGGGACAGGGAACATGAGCAGTTCTTC
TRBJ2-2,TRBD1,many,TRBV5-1,CASSPQGTANTGELFF,TGCGCCAGCAGCCCCCAGGGGACAGCGAACACCGGGGAGCTGTTTTTT